This T cell receptor beta chain was identified during a study of T cell responses to AZD1222 COVID-19 vaccine. Notes on the study in general: Along spike, vaccine-associated CD4 TCRs were found throughout, with dominance at 160-218 and 743-854. Spike-specific TCR breadth and depth went up after people got two AZD1222 doses. White British people made up most donors, females outnumbered males, and clonal diversity was possibly underestimated.

On this clone: What it binds is not known. This CDR3 is also generated by other DNA sequences in the sample.

Libraries were prepared by immunoSEQ multiplex PCR; TCRdb keeps only in-frame clonotypes and omits some of them. The data contain roughly 160,000 clones, 90% to 95% of them singletons. The germline V gene has CDR1 GTSNPN and CDR2 SVGIG (reference sequence). The CDR3 contains 13 residues. The V gene lost 0 bases and the J gene lost 5 bases, with 10 bases spanning the gap. This chain links TRBV30 with TRBJ1-2; D is unclear. The clonotype comes from an adult in good health. The sample here was peripheral blood, taken on day 0 of AZD1222 vaccination. For the CDR3, the DNA is TGTGCCTGGAGTGTAGGACCTACTTATGGCTACACCTTC. Its protein product is CAWSVGPTYGYTF.